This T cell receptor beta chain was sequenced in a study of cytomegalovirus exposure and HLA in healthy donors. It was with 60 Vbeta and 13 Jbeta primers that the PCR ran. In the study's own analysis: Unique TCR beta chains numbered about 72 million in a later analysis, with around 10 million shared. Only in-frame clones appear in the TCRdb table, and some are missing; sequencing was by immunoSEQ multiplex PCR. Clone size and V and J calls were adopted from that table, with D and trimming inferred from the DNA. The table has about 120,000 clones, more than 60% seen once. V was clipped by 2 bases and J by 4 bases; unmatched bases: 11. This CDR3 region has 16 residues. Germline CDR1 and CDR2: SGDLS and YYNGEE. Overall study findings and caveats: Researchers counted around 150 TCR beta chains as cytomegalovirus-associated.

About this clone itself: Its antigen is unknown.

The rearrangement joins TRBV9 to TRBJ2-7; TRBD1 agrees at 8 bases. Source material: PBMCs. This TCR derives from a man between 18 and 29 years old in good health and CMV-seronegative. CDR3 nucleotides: TGTGCCAGCAGCGTTGATCCGGGACAGGACTTTTACGAGCAGTACTTC. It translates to CASSVDPGQDFYEQYF.